These 22 T cell receptor beta chains share one sample of origin, sequenced in a study of regulatory T cells in long-lasting Graves disease. Time point indicated: newly diagnosed GD, antithyroid drugs for less than 3 months. Making the TCR library involved RNA that had been extracted from PBMCs. Investigators prepared the TCR beta libraries by applying iRepertoire HTBI primers and Arm-PCR of CDR3 regions. TCRdb used MiXCR to reprocess the multiplex PCR reads, holding one entry per CDR3 protein. The sample lists over 350,000 distinct CDR3 sequences, roughly 15% occurring once. The same data also contributed to another study, on T cells in Graves' hyperthyroidism and ophthalmopathy.

Here the sequenced sample was peripheral blood mononuclear cells (PBMCs), taken at new diagnosis, from a patient treated with antithyroid drugs. These TCRs come from a woman aged 50 to 60 with Graves disease.

Ten or more counts support this clonotype. The J gene is TRBJ2-7, the V gene TRBV7-9; TRBD2 is a possible D gene (5 bases). Per germline, CDR1 SEHNR and CDR2 FQNEAQ (reference sequence). V was pared by 6 bases and J by 3 bases, with 12 bases between. CDR3 size: 13 residues. CDR3 in amino acids: CASSPGVSYEQYF. The CDR3, as DNA: TGTGCCAGCAGTCCCGGGGTGAGCTACGAGCAGTACTTC.

This clonotype was counted a few times. CDR3 in DNA: TGTGCCAGCAGCCAAGTTGGAAGGAAGTTGTCAGATACGCAGTATTTT. Translated: CASSQVGRKLSDTQYF. The chain uses TRBV3-1 and TRBJ2-3; D call uncertain. The CDR3 covers 16 residues. V was cut by 1 base and J by 4 bases, with 15 bases left in between. CDR1 and CDR2 from the germline V gene are LGHDT and YNNKEL (reference sequence).

This clonotype showed up just a few times. The chain recombines TRBV11-2 with TRBJ2-4; 7 bases map to TRBD1. The ends lost 5 bases at V and 8 bases at J; junction bases unmatched: 15. Germline values: CDR1 SGHAT, CDR2 FQNNGV. The CDR3 loop spans 16 amino acids. Here the CDR3 reads CASSQWDRAKRDIQYF. The CDR3, as DNA: TGTGCCAGCAGCCAATGGGACAGAGCCAAAAGGGACATTCAGTACTTC.

This clonotype was seen ten or more times. The chain couples TRBV14 to TRBJ2-1, with TRBD2 identical over 11 bases. From germline, CDR1 is SGHDN and CDR2 FVKESK. The V gene end was trimmed by 2 bases and the J gene end by 0 bases; junction bases not matched to a gene: 3. The CDR3 contains 17 residues. CDR3 coding DNA: TGTGCCAGCAGCCAATTAACTAGCGGGAGCTCCTACAATGAGCAGTTCTTC. Translation: CASSQLTSGSSYNEQFF.

This clonotype was observed once. CDR3 region: CASSPLQGPVGYTF. The CDR3 coding sequence is TGCGCCAGCAGCCCTTTACAGGGGCCTGTCGGCTACACCTTC. The rearrangement joins TRBV4-1 to TRBJ1-2, with 7 bases matching TRBD1. CDR1 and CDR2 from the germline V gene are MGHRA and YSYEKL. The CDR3 is made up of 14 amino acids. Losses at the gene ends were 4 bases for V and 8 bases for J; bases not matched to a gene: 10.

This chain uses TRBV24-1 with TRBJ2-6; 9 bases fit TRBD1. With V trimmed by 8 bases and J by 3 bases, 7 bases remained unmatched. CDR1 is KGHDR, CDR2 SFDVKD, per germline. The CDR3 extends over 16 amino acids. CDR3 coding DNA: TGTGCCACCAAACAGGGGGCGGCTCGTGGGGCCAACGTCCTGACTTTC. Translation: CATKQGAARGANVLTF.

Only a few counts were recorded for this clonotype. V gene TRBV25-1 combines with J gene TRBJ1-1, with D perhaps TRBD1 (5 bases). V lost 1 base to trimming and J lost 10 bases, with 13 bases between them. CDR3 length equals 13 residues. The germline V gene encodes CDR1 MGHDK and CDR2 SYGVNS. The CDR3 DNA sequence: TGTGCCAGCAGTGAATGGGCGGGGGTCCGAGCTTTCTTT. Amino acids: CASSEWAGVRAFF.

This clonotype has ten or more counts. The rearrangement uses TRBV28 and TRBJ1-5; D is undetermined. Trimming stripped 5 bases from V and 6 bases from J, with 20 bases between. CDR1 is MDHEN, CDR2 SYDVKM, per germline. The CDR3 totals 16 residues. The CDR3 here is CASSPPSGVPSQPQHF. The CDR3 bases are TGTGCCAGCAGTCCACCTTCTGGGGTGCCATCTCAGCCCCAGCATTTT. The full variable domain, with the rest looked up from reference TRBV28 and TRBJ1-5, is DVKVTQSSRYLVKRTGEKVFLECVQDMDHENMFWYRQDPGLGLRLIYFSYDVKMKEKGDIPEGYSVSREKKERFSLILESASTNQTSMYLCASSPPSGVPSQPQHFGDGTRLSIL.

This clonotype was picked up many times. The chain couples TRBV5-1 to TRBJ2-7; 8 bases fit TRBD1. V lost 4 bases and J lost 5; bases outside the gene matches: 8. The CDR3 has 14 amino acids. CDR1 SGHRS and CDR2 YFSETQ come from the germline V gene. CDR3 sequence reads: CASSPSRDRNEQYF. The CDR3 region has the DNA TGCGCCAGCAGCCCGTCCCGGGACAGGAACGAGCAGTACTTC. The full variable domain, in which reference TRBV5-1 and TRBJ2-7 provide the parts outside the CDR3, is KAGVTQTPRYLIKTRGQQVTLSCSPISGHRSVSWYQQTPGQGLQFLFEYFSETQRNKGNFPGRFSGRQFSNSRSEMNVSTLELGDSALYLCASSPSRDRNEQYFGPGTRLTVT.

About this clonotype itself: This may come from a read error, since a much larger clone is one base off. V is TRBV20-1 and J is TRBJ2-5; D remains unclear. The CDR3 is made up of 12 amino acids. The germline V gene has CDR1 DFQATT and CDR2 SNEGSKA (reference sequence). Trimming shortened V by 6 bases and J by 5 bases, and 13 bases separated the two germline ends. CDR3 bases: TGCAGTGCCCCCCCCAGCGCCGAGACCCAGTACTTC. It specifies CSAPPSAETQYF.

This clonotype was detected only a few times. V is TRBV4-2 and J is TRBJ1-2; possibly TRBD1 for D (5 bases). The CDR3 totals 14 residues. The V end was cut by 6 bases, the J end by 2 bases, with 13 bases between. The germline CDR1 and CDR2 sequences are LGHNA and YNFKEQ. CDR3 nucleotide sequence: TGTGCCAGCAGGCCGGGGGGGGACAACTATGGCTACACCTTC. Translation: CASRPGGDNYGYTF.

This rearrangement joins TRBV3-1 to TRBJ2-1; D unresolved. Deletions cut 4 bases from V and 9 bases from J, with 13 bases between. Germline CDR1 is LGHDT and CDR2 is YNNKEL (reference sequence). The CDR3 consists of 13 residues. CDR3 protein: CASSPQPDAEQFF. The CDR3, as DNA: TGTGCCAGCAGCCCGCAACCCGACGCTGAGCAGTTCTTC.

This clonotype was seen more than once but under ten times. The gene calls are TRBV24-1 and TRBJ2-7; possibly TRBD2 for D (6 bases). The CDR3 spans 17 residues. The V gene lost 4 bases and the J gene lost 5 bases, with 23 bases spanning the gap. The germline gives CDR1 KGHDR, CDR2 SFDVKD. CDR3 nucleotides: TGTGCCACCAGTGACCTGCCGCCCCGGGAGTTCAACGACGAGCAGTACTTC. It is translated as CATSDLPPREFNDEQYF.

At least ten counts were recorded for this clonotype. This chain uses TRBV6-5 with TRBJ2-1, with no clear D. This CDR3 is 13 amino acids long. Trimming stripped 4 bases from V and 6 bases from J, with 10 bases between. The V gene's germline CDR1 is MNHEY and CDR2 SVGAGI. CDR3 DNA: TGTGCCAGCAGTTTGCGAAATGGCAATGAGCAGTTCTTC. Protein sequence: CASSLRNGNEQFF.

In this sample, this clonotype turned up many times. The V gene is TRBV18, the J gene TRBJ1-4, with D tentatively TRBD1 (6 bases). Germline V lookup: CDR1 KGHSH, CDR2 LQKENI. V gave up 8 bases and J gave up 0 bases, with 13 bases separating them. The CDR3 extends over 15 amino acids. The CDR3 is CASSPRTATNEKLFF. CDR3 in DNA: TGTGCCAGCAGCCCCCGGACAGCAACTAATGAAAAACTGTTTTTT. Full variable domain (outside the CDR3, taken from reference TRBV18 and TRBJ1-4): NAGVMQNPRHLVRRRGQEARLRCSPMKGHSHVYWYRQLPEEGLKFMVYLQKENIIDESGMPKERFSAEFPKEGPSILRIQQVVRGDSAAYFCASSPRTATNEKLFFGSGTQLSVL.

This clonotype came up a few times. V is TRBV7-2 and J is TRBJ2-1; D gene unclear. This CDR3 region has 19 residues. V was pared by 1 base and J by 3 bases, with 22 bases between. Germline loops: CDR1 SGHTA, CDR2 FQGNSA. The CDR3 loop is CASSLVFRDQVFDYNEQFF. CDR3 bases: TGTGCCAGCAGCTTAGTGTTCCGTGACCAAGTATTTGACTACAATGAGCAGTTCTTC.

This clonotype was observed at least ten times. The genes are TRBV12-3 or TRBV12-4 and TRBJ2-2; 12 bases match TRBD2. This CDR3 contains 16 residues. The trim removed 5 bases at V and 7 bases at J, leaving 8 bases unmatched. Here the CDR3 DNA reads TGTGCCAGCAGTCCTCGGACTAGCGGGATAGGCGGGGAGCTGTTTTTT. This encodes CASSPRTSGIGGELFF.

This clonotype was picked up many times. The rearrangement links TRBV29-1 to TRBJ1-1; D not certain. The V gene lost 6 bases and the J gene lost 1 base, with 12 bases spanning the gap. Germline values: CDR1 SQVTM, CDR2 ANQGSEA. The CDR3 is 13 residues long. Written as DNA, the CDR3 is TGCAGCGTCCCGACAAAACAGAACACTGAAGCTTTCTTT. Its translation is CSVPTKQNTEAFF.

The rearrangement joins TRBV10-1 to TRBJ2-7, with D uncertain. This CDR3 has 10 residues. CDR1 and CDR2 from the germline V gene are WNHNN and SYGVQD (reference sequence). V lost 10 bases and J 4 bases, leaving 8 bases between the germline ends. This CDR3 reads CATTPYEQYF. DNA of the CDR3: TGCGCCACCACCCCGTACGAGCAGTACTTC.

Ten or more counts support this clonotype. The chain is built from TRBV28 and TRBJ2-1; D gene uncertain. Germline V gene data show CDR1 as MDHEN and CDR2 as SYDVKM. This CDR3 is built from 17 residues. Trimming took off 9 bases at V and 6 bases at J, with 27 bases between the two ends. CDR3 sequence reads: CASPPHRQVIGSNEQFF. The CDR3 region has the DNA TGTGCCAGTCCCCCCCACCGGCAGGTTATCGGGTCCAATGAGCAGTTCTTC.

This clonotype appeared a few times. The CDR3 DNA sequence: TGTGCCAGCAGCGTAGCTTCGGCTAGCGGGAGCTACAATGAGCAGTTCTTC. This codes for CASSVASASGSYNEQFF. V is TRBV9 and J is TRBJ2-1; TRBD2 agrees at 10 bases. V trimming: 0 bases; J trimming: 3 bases; junction bases outside the gene matches: 6. This CDR3 has 17 residues. Germline V gene lookup returns CDR1 SGDLS and CDR2 YYNGEE.

This clonotype was seen ten or more times. DNA of the CDR3: TGTGCCATCAGTCCGGGACTAGGGGCCCCGGATACGCAGTATTTT. Residues: CAISPGLGAPDTQYF. The rearrangement links TRBV10-3 to TRBJ2-3; 8 bases are shared with TRBD2. The V gene end was trimmed by 5 bases and the J gene end by 6 bases; junction bases not matched to a gene: 10. CDR1 is ENHRY, CDR2 SYGVKD, per germline. This CDR3 region has 15 residues.